This note documents a single T cell receptor beta chain sequence. Antigen specificity is unknown. Germline V gene data show CDR1 as LNHDA and CDR2 as SQIVND (reference sequence). This CDR3 is 12 amino acids long. This sample is part of a study of blood T cells in healthy people across ages. Study-wide findings and caveats: Donor CMV infection status was unknown, possibly confounding age-related changes in expanded clonotypes. TCR beta diversity, measured per million T cells, fell in a roughly linear way with age.

Through a sample-barcoded 5' primer and a J-beta primer mix, a second PCR was run for roughly 6 to 11 cycles. TCRdb independently ran MiXCR on the 5' RACE reads; one entry per CDR3 protein. The data hold about 1.1 million distinct CDR3 sequences, with roughly two fifths observed a single time. The sample consisted of blood. This TCR was sampled from a man in his late teens or twenties in good health. The chain is built from TRBV19 and TRBJ1-6; D not resolved. The CDR3 spells CAASPGNSPLHF. Written as DNA, the CDR3 is TGTGCGGCGAGTCCTGGGAATTCACCCCTCCACTTT.